This passage covers 27 T cell receptor beta chains from one sample sequenced in a study of neoadjuvant anti-PD-1 for oral cavity cancer. The method was immunoSEQ multiplex PCR; TCRdb's version includes in-frame clones alone and lacks a portion of them. This table has over 65,000 clones, roughly 90% appearing once. As to time point: after neoadjuvant nivolumab, at surgical resection. The sequenced sample was PBMCs, obtained after nivolumab (anti-PD-1) treatment. The receptors derive from a person between 40 and 79 years old with oral cavity squamous cell carcinoma.

The rearrangement joins TRBV11-2 to TRBJ1-5, with D possibly matching TRBD1 (6 bases). Between the trimmed V and J ends, which lost 0 bases and 7 bases, there was a span of 13 bases. CDR3 length: 15 amino acids. Per germline, CDR1 SGHAT and CDR2 FQNNGV. The CDR3 reads CASSLDYRAGQPQHF. The CDR3 nucleotides are TGTGCCAGCAGCTTAGATTACAGGGCCGGCCAGCCCCAGCATTTT.

The chain combines TRBV27 with TRBJ1-5; tentatively, D is TRBD1 (5 bases). The CDR3 runs 19 residues. CDR1 is MNHEY and CDR2 is SMNVEV in the germline V gene (reference sequence). V was clipped by 1 base and J by 4 bases, with 23 bases between them. The chain's CDR3 is CASSLYVGGGSDTNQPQHF. As DNA, the CDR3 is TGTGCCAGCAGTTTATATGTGGGGGGGGGATCGGACACAAATCAGCCCCAGCATTTT.

The CDR3 DNA follows: TGTGCCAGCAGCTTAACGGGGACTAGCGGGAGCAATGAGCAGTTCTTC. Translating it yields CASSLTGTSGSNEQFF. This chain links TRBV7-3 with TRBJ2-1; 14 nucleotides line up with TRBD2. The CDR3 has 16 amino acids. Trimming removed 0 bases from V and 6 bases from J; junction bases left unmatched: 1. Germline V gene data show CDR1 as SGHTA and CDR2 as FQGTGA. Full variable domain (missing parts from reference TRBV7-3 and TRBJ2-1): GAGVSQTPSNKVTEKGKYVELRCDPISGHTALYWYRQSLGQGPEFLIYFQGTGAADDSGLPNDRFFAVRPEGSVSTLKIQRTERGDSAVYLCASSLTGTSGSNEQFFGPGTRLTVL.

V usage is TRBV6-5 and J usage is TRBJ1-6; D is uncertain. Trimming took off 2 bases at V and 6 bases at J, with 5 bases between the two ends. Germline V gives CDR1 MNHEY, CDR2 SVGAGI. CDR3 length equals 13 residues. DNA for the CDR3: TGTGCCAGCAGTTACGGGGTTAATTCACCCCTCCACTTT. Protein product: CASSYGVNSPLHF.

CDR3 DNA: TGCGCCAGCAGCCGGAACAGGGTTCAACAGCCCCAGCATTTT. Amino acid sequence: CASSRNRVQQPQHF. The chain is built from TRBV4-1 and TRBJ1-5, with a tentative D call TRBD1 (6 bases). CDR3 length: 14 amino acids. V lost 4 bases and J lost 7, with 14 bases in between. Germline CDR1 reads MGHRA; CDR2 reads YSYEKL.

This clone was picked up a small number of times. This chain joins TRBV5-4 and TRBJ1-2; D is possibly TRBD1 (6 bases). Trimming pared 0 bases from V and 6 bases from J, leaving 15 bases between. Germline lookup yields CDR1 SGHNT and CDR2 YYREEE (reference sequence). The CDR3 sequence is 15 residues long. CDR3 in DNA: TGTGCCAGCAGCTTGGCGGGGCAGGGGAGCCATGGCTACACCTTC. The encoded protein is CASSLAGQGSHGYTF.

This clone showed up just a few times. The chain is built from TRBV11-2 and TRBJ2-1; tentatively, D is TRBD2 (5 bases). CDR3 length equals 12 residues. Germline loops: CDR1 SGHAT, CDR2 FQNNGV. Deletions cut 5 bases from V and 10 bases from J, with 12 bases between. The CDR3 here is CASSRWTWEQFF. DNA of the CDR3: TGTGCCAGCAGCCGCTGGACTTGGGAGCAGTTCTTC.

The gene calls are TRBV13 and TRBJ2-3; TRBD2 matches 13 bases. The CDR3 has 17 amino acids. With V trimmed by 5 bases and J by 3 bases, 8 bases remained unmatched. Germline lookup yields CDR1 PRHDT and CDR2 FYEKMQ (reference sequence). The CDR3 nucleotides read TGTGCCAGCAGCCCGGAGCGACTAGCGGGGGGAACAGATACGCAGTATTTT. Residues: CASSPERLAGGTDTQYF.

This clone was picked up one time. The chain carries TRBV5-1 and TRBJ1-2; D gene unclear. The CDR3 has 15 amino acids. Germline lookup yields CDR1 SGHRS and CDR2 YFSETQ. V lost 3 bases and J 4 bases, leaving 16 bases between the germline ends. The CDR3 reads CASSWSRRSIYGYTF. The CDR3 nucleotides are TGCGCCAGCAGCTGGTCCCGACGGAGCATCTATGGCTACACCTTC.

This sequence joins TRBV7-3 and TRBJ2-7; 9 bases align to TRBD1. The CDR3 totals 14 residues. Looked up from germline, CDR1 is SGHTA and CDR2 is FQGTGA. Unmatched junction bases numbered 7, after V lost 5 bases and J lost 5 bases. The CDR3 here is CASSRGQGRHEQYF. The CDR3 nucleotides read TGTGCCAGCAGCCGCGGACAGGGGAGGCACGAGCAGTACTTC.

The chain combines TRBV6-5 with TRBJ2-2; no firm D call. Germline V gene sequence: CDR1 MNHEY, CDR2 SVGAGI. Trimming took 5 bases from V and 5 from J, leaving 9 bases between them. CDR3 length equals 13 residues. The CDR3 coding sequence is TGTGCCAGCAGTCAACGACAAACCGGGGAGCTGTTTTTT. Translated: CASSQRQTGELFF.

The chain is built from TRBV6-1 and TRBJ2-7, with TRBD1 matching 9 bases. Trimming at V came to 3 bases and at J to 3 bases, leaving 6 bases not matched to a gene. This CDR3 spans 15 amino acids. The germline V gene has CDR1 MNHNS and CDR2 SASEGT. The CDR3 DNA is TGTGCCAGCAGTGACCCGGGACAGGGAGTCTACGAGCAGTACTTC. It specifies CASSDPGQGVYEQYF.

This clone is a singleton in its sample. The rearrangement uses TRBV18 and TRBJ1-3; 9 bases fit TRBD1. The germline V gene encodes CDR1 KGHSH and CDR2 LQKENI. There are 17 residues in the CDR3. The J segment lost 4 bases and the V segment lost 1 base, leaving 8 bases of the junction unmatched. CDR3 protein: CASSPRSGTGQGNTIYF. DNA for the CDR3: TGTGCCAGCTCACCACGCTCCGGGACAGGGCAAGGAAACACCATATATTTT.

This chain uses TRBV7-2 with TRBJ1-2; D gene uncertain. Trimming shortened V by 5 bases and J by 2 bases, and 9 bases separated the two germline ends. The CDR3 has 13 amino acids. In germline, CDR1 is SGHTA, CDR2 FQGNSA. Written as DNA, the CDR3 is TGTGCCAGCAGCCCCGCCCGAAACTATGGCTACACCTTC. Translated: CASSPARNYGYTF.

The chain carries TRBV9 and TRBJ1-4; D unclear. The CDR3 is made up of 15 amino acids. CDR1 and CDR2 (germline): SGDLS, YYNGEE. V lost 4 bases to trimming and J lost 4 bases, with 14 bases between them. The DNA for the CDR3 is TGTGCCAGCAGCCCCATGGGAGACCTTAATGAAAAACTGTTTTTT. It translates to CASSPMGDLNEKLFF.

This chain connects TRBV7-8 to TRBJ1-2; 8 nucleotides line up with TRBD1. The V gene's germline CDR1 is SGHVS and CDR2 FQNEAQ. The CDR3 length is 16 residues. V dropped 5 bases and J dropped 2; count of bases not matched to a gene: 10. The CDR3 loop reads CASSPRTGSMNYGYTF. In DNA, the CDR3 is TGTGCCAGCAGCCCCAGGACAGGGTCAATGAACTATGGCTACACCTTC.

The genes are TRBV6-5 and TRBJ2-2, with 8 bases identical to TRBD1. This CDR3 comprises 15 residues. In germline, CDR1 is MNHEY, CDR2 SVGAGI. Losses at the gene ends were 4 bases for V and 6 bases for J; bases not matched to a gene: 7. In nucleotides, the CDR3 is TGTGCCAGCAGTTTTGACATACAGGGGGCCGGGGAGCTGTTTTTT. It encodes CASSFDIQGAGELFF.

The chain has TRBV7-2 and TRBJ2-7; TRBD2 aligns across 9 bases. After removal of 1 base from V and 6 bases from J, the junction contained 4 bases not matched to a gene. CDR1 is SGHTA, CDR2 FQGNSA, per germline. The CDR3 consists of 14 residues. The CDR3 region has the DNA TGTGCCAGCAGCTTAGTAGCGGGAGATTCCGAGCAGTACTTC. Translation: CASSLVAGDSEQYF.

The J gene is TRBJ2-5, the V gene TRBV6-5; D is uncertain. Trimming left V 0 bases short and J 4 bases short, with 6 bases between. Per germline, CDR1 MNHEY and CDR2 SVGAGI. The CDR3 runs to 13 residues. This chain's CDR3 is CASSYSSGETQYF. Written as DNA, the CDR3 is TGTGCCAGCAGTTACTCTTCTGGAGAGACCCAGTACTTC.

This rearrangement joins TRBV2 to TRBJ1-5; D not resolved. Looked up from germline, CDR1 is SNHLY and CDR2 is FYNNEI. Trimming stripped 5 bases from V and 2 bases from J, with 10 bases between. The CDR3 is 14 residues long. In DNA, the CDR3 is TGTGCCAGCAGTCTAATGGTTCGCAATCAGCCCCAGCATTTT. This gives the protein CASSLMVRNQPQHF.

The chain has TRBV6-5 and TRBJ2-2; D not resolved. The CDR3 consists of 13 residues. Trimming cost V 5 bases and J 6 bases, with 10 bases left between them. From germline, CDR1 is MNHEY and CDR2 SVGAGI. The CDR3 bases are TGTGCCAGCAGTGACACCCGGCCCGGGGAGCTGTTTTTT. The encoded protein is CASSDTRPGELFF.

This chain connects TRBV10-3 to TRBJ2-7; D is uncertain. Germline V gene sequence: CDR1 ENHRY, CDR2 SYGVKD. This CDR3 has 13 residues. The V gene lost 3 bases and the J gene lost 4 bases, with 10 bases spanning the gap. CDR3 residues: CAISDGEIYEQYF. CDR3 DNA: TGTGCCATCAGTGATGGTGAGATATACGAGCAGTACTTC.

The rearrangement links TRBV7-2 to TRBJ2-1; 10 bases are a match to TRBD1. CDR3 length: 14 residues. CDR1 and CDR2 from the germline V gene are SGHTA and FQGNSA. The junction had 6 bases not matched to a gene; V was cut back by 3 bases and J by 10 bases. As DNA, the CDR3 is TGTGCCAGCAGCTTCGGGACAGGGGTGGGAGAGCAGTTCTTC. Its translation is CASSFGTGVGEQFF.

This clone occurred a few times. The gene calls are TRBV27 and TRBJ2-7; tentatively, D is TRBD1 or TRBD2 (5 bases each). CDR3 length equals 14 residues. Germline-derived CDR1 and CDR2 are MNHEY and SMNVEV (reference sequence). Trimming shortened V by 3 bases and J by 3 bases, and 12 bases separated the two germline ends. For the CDR3, the DNA is TGTGCCAGCAGTTTGGTACAGGCGGGCTACGAGCAGTACTTC. Protein sequence: CASSLVQAGYEQYF.

A single count supports this clone. The chain recombines TRBV29-1 with TRBJ1-2; D may be TRBD1 (6 bases). V lost 5 bases to trimming and J lost 8 bases, with 18 bases between them. CDR1 and CDR2 from the germline V gene are SQVTM and ANQGSEA. The CDR3 sequence is 13 residues long. CDR3 sequence (DNA): TGCAGCGTTAATACAGGGACAAGTGTAGGCTACACCTTC. Encoded protein: CSVNTGTSVGYTF.

V is TRBV5-4 and J is TRBJ2-5; a possible D gene is TRBD1 (6 bases). The DNA end is a closer match to TRBJ2-7, so the J assignment may be wrong. Germline V gives CDR1 SGHNT, CDR2 YYREEE (reference sequence). This CDR3 comprises 15 residues. The CDR3 spells CASSLQGGGRYEQYF. The CDR3 DNA is TGTGCCAGCAGCTTGCAAGGGGGTGGACGCTACGAGCAGTACTTC.

The J gene is TRBJ2-3, the V gene TRBV9, with 10 bases fitting TRBD2. Per germline, CDR1 SGDLS and CDR2 YYNGEE. The CDR3 runs to 14 residues. V shed 3 bases and J 5 bases; nucleotides not matched to a gene: 3. As DNA, the CDR3 is TGTGCCAGCAGCGACCCTAGCGGGGGAGATACGCAGTATTTT. Protein sequence: CASSDPSGGDTQYF.